The 17 T cell receptor beta chains given below trace back to one sample, sequenced in a study of blood T cell repertoires in COVID-19. Repertoires were generated with immunoSEQ multiplex PCR, while TCRdb's copy carries only in-frame clones and drops some. The data contain a few hundred thousand clones, 85% to 90% of them singletons. Specimen: PBMCs or T cells enriched from blood (not recorded which). The receptors come from a woman under 30 who had recovered from COVID-19.

V usage is TRBV25-1 and J usage is TRBJ1-2; D ambiguous. The germline gives CDR1 MGHDK, CDR2 SYGVNS. V lost 4 bases to trimming and J lost 5 bases, with 11 bases between them. The CDR3 is 13 amino acids. The CDR3 region is CASSASVGYGYTF. The CDR3 DNA reads TGTGCCAGCAGTGCTTCTGTCGGTTATGGCTACACCTTC.

This chain links TRBV19 with TRBJ1-4, with TRBD1 matching over 8 bases. Looked up from germline, CDR1 is LNHDA and CDR2 is SQIVND (reference sequence). The CDR3 is 18 residues long. V trimming: 9 bases; J trimming: 0 bases; junction bases outside the gene matches: 15. This CDR3 is CASQRQTGETATNEKLFF. The CDR3, as DNA: TGTGCCAGCCAGAGACAGACAGGGGAGACAGCAACTAATGAAAAACTGTTTTTT.

The chain has TRBV11-2 and TRBJ1-1, with D uncertain. The CDR3 totals 13 residues. CDR1 and CDR2 from the germline V gene are SGHAT and FQNNGV. The V end lost 2 bases, the J end lost 2 bases, and 6 bases lay between the germline ends. This CDR3 is CASSLIKNTEAFF. Here the CDR3 DNA reads TGTGCCAGCAGCTTAATCAAAAACACTGAAGCTTTCTTT.

This sequence joins TRBV5-1 and TRBJ2-3, with 7 bases lining up with TRBD2. Germline CDR1 SGHRS, CDR2 YFSETQ. This CDR3 has 15 residues. With V trimmed by 3 bases and J by 0 bases, 4 bases remained unmatched. The chain's CDR3 is CASSSLAESTDTQYF. In DNA, the CDR3 is TGCGCCAGCAGCTCCCTAGCGGAGAGCACAGATACGCAGTATTTT.

This chain uses TRBV28 with TRBJ1-2; 9 nucleotides line up with TRBD1. The CDR3 contains 13 residues. V dropped 7 bases and J dropped 7; count of bases not matched to a gene: 7. Looked up from germline, CDR1 is MDHEN and CDR2 is SYDVKM. The CDR3 region is CASNQGQGVGYTF. In DNA form, the CDR3 reads TGTGCCAGCAACCAGGGACAGGGAGTTGGCTACACCTTC.

CDR3 amino acids: CASSLGIYEQYF. The CDR3 coding sequence is TGTGCCAGCAGCCTTGGCATTTACGAGCAGTACTTC. The chain employs TRBV3-1 (or the pseudogene TRBV3-2) and TRBJ2-7, with unresolved D. Germline values: CDR1 LGHDT, CDR2 YNNKEL (reference sequence). V lost 4 bases, J lost 4 bases, and 8 bases lay in between. The CDR3 length is 12 residues.

This chain uses TRBV12-5 with TRBJ1-5; D call uncertain. Germline CDR1 is LGHNT and CDR2 is FRNRAP. The CDR3 spans 16 residues. Trimming took off 0 bases at V and 0 bases at J, with 9 bases between the two ends. The CDR3 DNA is TGTGCTAGTGGTTTGGTACGGGTGGGTAGCAATCAGCCCCAGCATTTT. It codes for CASGLVRVGSNQPQHF.

This chain links TRBV4-1 with TRBJ1-6, with D unresolved. Germline CDR1 and CDR2: MGHRA and YSYEKL. Trimming cost V 7 bases and J 7 bases, with 8 bases left between them. This CDR3 has 12 residues. The CDR3: CASTGGNSPLHF. The CDR3 coding sequence is TGCGCCAGCACCGGAGGGAATTCACCCCTCCACTTT.

V gene TRBV10-3 combines with J gene TRBJ2-7; TRBD2 matches at 8 bases. The germline gives CDR1 ENHRY, CDR2 SYGVKD. The CDR3 totals 14 residues. Losses at the gene ends were 7 bases for V and 6 bases for J; bases not matched to a gene: 11. Here the CDR3 DNA reads TGTGCCATCAAAGGGGCCGGGGGGGCCTCCGAGCAGTACTTC. Its translation: CAIKGAGGASEQYF.

As to this clone: The same CDR3 arises from other DNA sequences in this sample as well. The chain carries TRBV5-1 and TRBJ1-1; D gene ambiguous. V shed 1 base and J shed 1 base, with 5 bases lying between them. CDR3 size: 13 residues. Germline V gives CDR1 SGHRS, CDR2 YFSETQ. CDR3 amino acids: CASSLTANTEAFF. CDR3 bases: TGCGCCAGCAGCTTGACAGCGAACACTGAAGCTTTCTTT.

The V and J genes are TRBV30 and TRBJ2-1; perhaps TRBD2 as D (6 bases). Germline V CDR1 and CDR2: GTSNPN, SVGIG (reference sequence). V was cut by 3 bases and J by 8 bases, with 23 bases left in between. The CDR3 spans 16 residues. DNA of the CDR3: TGTGCCTGGAGCGCAAACCCCGTGTGGGGAGGCGATGAGCAGTTCTTC. This translates into CAWSANPVWGGDEQFF.

The chain has TRBV15 and TRBJ2-1; TRBD2 aligns across 7 bases. The CDR3 is 15 residues long. Germline V gene lookup returns CDR1 LNHNV and CDR2 YYDKDF (reference sequence). Trimming took 4 bases from V and 9 from J; bases not matched to a gene: 12. DNA of the CDR3: TGTGCCACCAGCATCAACAAAGGGTCGGGGGGTGAGCAGTTCTTC. Translation: CATSINKGSGGEQFF.

This clone was detected only a few times. The chain uses TRBV19 and TRBJ1-1, with D hard to call. Trimming pared 6 bases from V and 3 bases from J, leaving 14 bases between. Germline V gene sequence: CDR1 LNHDA, CDR2 SQIVND (reference sequence). CDR3 size: 14 residues. The CDR3 coding sequence is TGTGCCAGTAGGATCAGCGGAAGGGACACTGAAGCTTTCTTT. It yields the protein CASRISGRDTEAFF.

The chain uses TRBV28 and TRBJ1-2, with D maybe TRBD1 (5 bases). V dropped 2 bases and J dropped 4 bases, with 11 bases sitting between them. In germline, CDR1 is MDHEN, CDR2 SYDVKM. This CDR3 contains 14 residues. This CDR3 is CASSLNRFRYGYTF. The CDR3 bases are TGTGCCAGCAGTTTAAACAGGTTTCGCTATGGCTACACCTTC.

The chain is built from TRBV28 and TRBJ1-4; perhaps TRBD1 as D (6 bases). Trimming took 3 bases from V and 0 from J, leaving 14 bases between them. The CDR3 length is 17 residues. Germline values: CDR1 MDHEN, CDR2 SYDVKM. DNA of the CDR3: TGTGCCAGCAGTTTTATAGTGGCAGGGGCAACTAATGAAAAACTGTTTTTT. It encodes CASSFIVAGATNEKLFF.

The rearrangement joins TRBV7-3 to TRBJ2-5; TRBD2 matches at 7 bases. The V segment lost 2 bases and the J segment 6 bases; nucleotides outside the gene matches: 3. This CDR3 has 13 residues. CDR1 SGHTA and CDR2 FQGTGA come from the germline V gene. CDR3 sequence: CASSLRGDQTQYF. CDR3 DNA: TGTGCCAGCAGCTTACGGGGGGATCAGACCCAGTACTTC.

The genes are TRBV6-5 and TRBJ1-5; possible D gene TRBD1, 5 bases. The CDR3 totals 15 residues. V lost 5 bases and J lost 1, with 12 bases in between. CDR1 and CDR2 (germline): MNHEY, SVGAGI. The CDR3, as DNA: TGTGCCAGCAGTCCAGGGTCGGGCAGCAATCAGCCCCAGCATTTT. Protein: CASSPGSGSNQPQHF.